This T cell receptor beta chain was sequenced during a study of blood T cell repertoires in COVID-19. Study background: Material from acute and convalescent COVID-19 was sourced from the United States, Italy and Spain. PBMCs, B-cell-depleted T cells, or T cells were the source of the cDNA or gDNA that made up the material.

Data came from immunoSEQ multiplex PCR; TCRdb stores just in-frame clones and leaves some out. The table shows 150,000 to 200,000 clones, with roughly 79% occurring only once. Losses at the gene ends were 5 bases for V and 1 base for J; bases not matched to a gene: 5. The CDR3 is made up of 15 amino acids. The V gene's germline CDR1 is LNHDA and CDR2 SQIVND (reference sequence). This chain uses TRBV19 with TRBJ1-1; 9 nucleotides align to TRBD1. The receptor was derived from a man in his 60s with active or convalescent COVID-19. The specimen was peripheral blood. For the CDR3, the DNA is TGTGCCAGTAGTCCGACGACAGGGGGGAACACTGAAGCTTTCTTT. Translated: CASSPTTGGNTEAFF.